The TCR beta chain described here comes from a study of PD-L1 blockade in urothelial cancer. Overall study: The patients first took atezolizumab around 2014, receiving 1,200 mg intravenously every 3 weeks. T cell content in blood samples showed a median of around 140,000.

CDR1 and CDR2 (germline): MNHEY, SMNVEV (reference sequence). The CDR3 is made up of 15 amino acids. V shed 3 bases and J 9 bases; nucleotides not matched to a gene: 10. Study-wide points: Enhanced expansion of tumor-associated blood clones at 3 weeks characterized durable-benefit patients.

Comment on this clone: Its antigen is still unknown.

As for time point: peripheral blood 6 weeks after treatment start. Urothelial carcinoma affected the patients, and it was locally advanced or metastatic. TCRdb's copy holds only in-frame clones and misses some; the assay was immunoSEQ multiplex PCR. In the table there are around 80,000 clones, around 93% of which are singletons. Sample: PBMCs, taken around atezolizumab (anti-PD-L1) treatment. This receptor was obtained from a woman at least 80 years old with urothelial cancer. This chain connects TRBV27 to TRBJ2-1; TRBD2 agrees at 8 bases. CDR3 in amino acids: CASSLEGLADSEQFF. CDR3 sequence (DNA): TGTGCCAGCAGTTTGGAAGGACTAGCTGACAGTGAGCAGTTCTTC.